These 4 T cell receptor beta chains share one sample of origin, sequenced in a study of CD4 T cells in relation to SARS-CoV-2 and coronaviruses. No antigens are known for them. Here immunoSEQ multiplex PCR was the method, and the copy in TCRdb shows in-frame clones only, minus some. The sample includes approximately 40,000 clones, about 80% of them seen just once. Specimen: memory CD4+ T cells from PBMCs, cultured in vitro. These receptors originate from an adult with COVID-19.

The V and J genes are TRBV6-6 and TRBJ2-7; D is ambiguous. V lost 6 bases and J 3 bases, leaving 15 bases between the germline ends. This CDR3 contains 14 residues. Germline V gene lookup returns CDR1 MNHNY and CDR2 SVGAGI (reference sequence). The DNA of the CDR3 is TGTGCCAGCAGCCGATCGAAACAAGGCTACGAGCAGTACTTC. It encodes CASSRSKQGYEQYF.

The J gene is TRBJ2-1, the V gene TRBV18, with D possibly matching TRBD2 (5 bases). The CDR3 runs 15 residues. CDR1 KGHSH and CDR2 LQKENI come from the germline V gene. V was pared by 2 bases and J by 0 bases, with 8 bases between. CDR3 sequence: CASSPKGSSYNEQFF. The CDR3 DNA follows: TGTGCCAGCTCACCAAAAGGGAGCTCCTACAATGAGCAGTTCTTC.

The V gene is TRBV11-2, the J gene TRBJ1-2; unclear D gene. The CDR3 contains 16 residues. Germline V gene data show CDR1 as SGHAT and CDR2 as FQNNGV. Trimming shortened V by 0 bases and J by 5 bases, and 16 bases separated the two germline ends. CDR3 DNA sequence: TGTGCCAGCAGCTTAGAGTCGTGGGTTCCCCTATATGGCTACACCTTC. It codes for CASSLESWVPLYGYTF. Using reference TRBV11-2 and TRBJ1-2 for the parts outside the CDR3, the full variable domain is EAGVAQSPRYKIIEKRQSVAFWCNPISGHATLYWYQQILGQGPKLLIQFQNNGVVDDSQLPKDRFSAERLKGVDSTLKIQPAKLEDSAVYLCASSLESWVPLYGYTFGSGTRLTVV.

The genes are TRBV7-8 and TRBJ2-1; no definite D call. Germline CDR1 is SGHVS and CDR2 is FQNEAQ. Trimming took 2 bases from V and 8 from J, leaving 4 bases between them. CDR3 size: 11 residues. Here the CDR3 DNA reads TGTGCCAGCAGCTTAAGGTATGAGCAGTTCTTC. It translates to CASSLRYEQFF.